These T cell receptor beta chains were read from a single sample in a study of blood T cell repertoires in COVID-19. Measured with immunoSEQ multiplex PCR; TCRdb has only the in-frame clones, and not every one. Counted here are 200,000 to 250,000 clones, more than 65% occurring once; the ten biggest clones make up around 14%. The sample comprised peripheral blood. These receptor sequences come from a human donor in a cohort sampled during active COVID-19. The CDR3 runs from the conserved cysteine through the conserved F or W. D genes are given only for firm matches. Expanded clones get a size class; other rows say once, few or many, or leave the size out.

size	V	J	D	CDR3	DNA
.	TRBV18	TRBJ2-7	.	CASSPTGSGLFEQYF	TGTGCCAGCTCACCAACGGGGTCTGGCCTATTCGAGCAGTACTTC
.	TRBV2	TRBJ2-7	.	CASKPTGFSYEQYF	TGTGCCAGCAAGCCAACAGGGTTTTCCTACGAGCAGTACTTC
.	TRBV2	TRBJ2-3	TRBD1	CASRWTGHADTQYF	TGTGCCAGCAGATGGACAGGGCACGCAGATACGCAGTATTTT
.	TRBV28	TRBJ1-2	.	CASTSGFRGYGYTF	TGTGCCAGCACCTCAGGCTTCAGGGGCTATGGCTACACCTTC
.	TRBV30	TRBJ2-1	TRBD1	CAWAIGTGLNEQFF	TGTGCCTGGGCTATTGGGACAGGGCTCAATGAGCAGTTCTTC
.	TRBV12-2	TRBJ2-5	.	CASRLSGRGQETQYF	TGTGCAAGTCGCTTGAGCGGGAGAGGGCAAGAGACCCAGTACTTC
.	TRBV12-3/TRBV12-4	TRBJ1-6	.	CASSLFSLSPLHF	TGTGCCAGCAGTTTATTTAGTCTTTCACCCCTCCACTTT
.	TRBV27	TRBJ2-3	TRBD2	CASSLSGTRGTDTQYF	TGTGCCAGCAGTTTATCGGGGACTAGAGGCACAGATACGCAGTATTTT
.	TRBV3-1/TRBV3-2	TRBJ2-7	TRBD2	CASSQGLAGLYEQYF	TGTGCCAGCAGCCAAGGACTAGCGGGTCTATACGAGCAGTACTTC
.	TRBV6-5	TRBJ2-3	TRBD1	CSTGWDSTDTQYF	TGTTCGACAGGGTGGGATAGCACAGATACGCAGTATTTT
.	TRBV3-1/TRBV3-2	TRBJ2-3	TRBD2	CASRRGISTDTQYF	TGTGCCAGCAGGCGGGGGATAAGCACAGATACGCAGTATTTT
.	TRBV6-5	TRBJ2-7	TRBD2	CASQEGGRGGEYF	TGTGCCAGCCAGGAGGGCGGGAGGGGAGGGGAATACTTC
.	TRBV3-1/TRBV3-2	TRBJ1-6	.	CASSPRGNNSPLHF	TGTGCCAGCAGCCCGCGGGGTAATAATTCACCCCTCCACTTT
.	TRBV5-1	TRBJ2-1	TRBD2	CASSLSTGGSPNEQFF	TGCGCCAGCAGCTTGAGTACGGGAGGGAGTCCCAATGAGCAGTTCTTC
.	TRBV2	TRBJ1-2	.	CASSPQAGGYGYTF	TGTGCCAGCAGTCCACAGGCGGGGGGTTATGGCTACACCTTC
.	TRBV4-1	TRBJ1-4	.	CASSQLSWGSANEKLFF	TGCGCCAGCAGCCAATTAAGTTGGGGCTCTGCTAATGAAAAACTGTTTTTT
.	TRBV6-1	TRBJ1-2	.	CASSDRQRYTF	TGTGCCAGCAGTGATAGACAGCGCTACACCTTC
.	TRBV12-5	TRBJ1-2	.	CASGLGGSRYTF	TGTGCTAGTGGTTTAGGAGGGTCACGGTACACCTTC
.	TRBV7-9	TRBJ1-4	.	CASSLDQVEGLFF	TGTGCCAGCAGCTTGGACCAGGTGGAGGGACTGTTTTTT
.	TRBV28	TRBJ2-7	TRBD1	CATPRTGADEQYF	TGTGCCACCCCGAGGACAGGGGCAGACGAGCAGTACTTC
.	TRBV7-9	TRBJ2-3	TRBD2	CASSSSSGTDTQYF	TGTGCCAGCAGCTCGTCTAGCGGGACAGATACGCAGTATTTT
.	TRBV5-1	TRBJ2-3	TRBD1	CASGQGALDTQYF	TGCGCCAGCGGGCAGGGGGCGTTGGATACGCAGTATTTT
.	TRBV4-1	TRBJ1-2	.	CASSQDGRAPYGYTF	TGCGCCAGCAGCCAAGATGGCAGAGCGCCCTATGGCTACACCTTC
.	TRBV2	TRBJ2-2	.	CASSFHRGGTGELFF	TGTGCCAGCAGCTTTCACAGGGGAGGTACCGGGGAGCTGTTTTTT
.	TRBV7-8	TRBJ2-7	.	CASRGAGLYEQYF	TGTGCCAGCAGGGGCGCGGGTTTATACGAGCAGTACTTC
.	TRBV5-1	TRBJ1-6	TRBD1	CASSQTGEVSPLHF	TGCGCCAGCAGCCAAACAGGGGAGGTCTCACCCCTCCACTTT
.	TRBV7-2	TRBJ1-1	TRBD1	CASSLVGTGMNTEAFF	TGTGCCAGCAGCTTAGTTGGGACAGGGATGAACACTGAAGCTTTCTTT
.	TRBV3-1/TRBV3-2	TRBJ2-5	TRBD1	CASSQNDFWDSQETQYF	TGTGCCAGCAGCCAAAATGATTTTTGGGACAGCCAAGAGACCCAGTACTTC
once	TRBV5-1	TRBJ2-1	TRBD2	CASSPTSGSMYEQFF	TGCGCCAGCAGCCCGACCAGCGGGAGTATGTATGAGCAGTTCTTC
.	TRBV11-2	TRBJ2-5	.	CASSPRFAKYQETQYF	TGTGCCAGCAGCCCCCGGTTCGCAAAGTACCAAGAGACCCAGTACTTC
.	TRBV5-4	TRBJ2-3	.	CASSLGQGGYTQYF	TGTGCCAGCAGTCTAGGCCAGGGGGGATATACGCAGTATTTT
.	TRBV7-2	TRBJ2-7	TRBD2	CASSLASGTLSYEQYF	TGTGCCAGCAGCTTGGCTAGCGGGACCCTTTCCTACGAGCAGTACTTC
.	TRBV9	TRBJ2-7	TRBD2	CASSVRSGNYEQYF	TGTGCCAGCAGCGTAAGAAGCGGGAACTACGAGCAGTACTTC
.	TRBV18	TRBJ2-7	.	CASSKDSSYEQYF	TGTGCCAGCTCAAAGGACAGCTCCTACGAGCAGTACTTC
.	TRBV6-5	TRBJ2-7	TRBD2	CASSSAGLAGAEQYF	TGTGCCAGCAGTTCAGCGGGACTAGCGGGAGCCGAGCAGTACTTC
.	TRBV2	TRBJ2-7	TRBD2	CASSEDALAGGTYEQYF	TGTGCCAGCAGTGAAGACGCTTTAGCGGGAGGCACCTACGAGCAGTACTTC
.	TRBV2	TRBJ2-7	.	CASSRQARYEQYF	TGTGCCAGCAGTAGACAGGCCCGCTACGAGCAGTACTTC
.	TRBV7-9	TRBJ2-6	TRBD1	CASSLRDRGPSGANVLTF	TGTGCCAGCAGCCTTAGGGACAGGGGCCCCTCTGGGGCCAACGTCCTGACTTTC
few	TRBV28	TRBJ2-7	TRBD1	CASTARGGTGGYEQYF	TGTGCCAGCACCGCCCGTGGGGGGACAGGGGGCTACGAGCAGTACTTC
once	TRBV5-1	TRBJ2-5	TRBD2	CASSLFGFIDPASGYQETQYF	TGCGCCAGCAGCTTGTTCGGTTTTATCGACCCGGCTAGCGGATATCAAGAGACCCAGTACTTC
.	TRBV2	TRBJ1-5	.	CASTADMAKRPQHF	TGTGCCAGCACGGCGGATATGGCGAAGCGGCCCCAGCATTTT
.	TRBV19	TRBJ2-7	TRBD2	CASSTGLAGSYEQYF	TGTGCCAGTAGTACCGGACTAGCGGGATCCTACGAGCAGTACTTC
.	TRBV6-5	TRBJ1-5	.	CASRLQGNQPQHF	TGTGCCAGCAGGCTACAGGGAAATCAGCCCCAGCATTTT